These 26 T cell receptor beta chains originate from one sample sequenced in a study of graft-versus-host responses after intestinal transplantation. Antigens of these TCRs are unknown. Here immunoSEQ multiplex PCR was the method, and the copy in TCRdb shows in-frame clones only, minus some. Of some 100,000 clones in the sample, over 75% were seen once. This sample comprised unstimulated CD4+ T cells sorted from spleen or lymph node cells, obtained before transplant. These TCRs come from a human donor who was the organ donor for an intestinal transplant.

This chain links TRBV10-3 with TRBJ1-1, with a possible D match to TRBD1 (6 bases). The CDR3 extends over 14 amino acids. Looked up from germline, CDR1 is ENHRY and CDR2 is SYGVKD. With 10 bases removed from V and 13 bases from J, the gap between germline ends came to 28 bases. The CDR3 reads CATALTDRPYDGFF. For the CDR3, the DNA is TGTGCCACCGCCTTAACCGACAGGCCCTATGATGGTTTCTTT.

The count of this clone is one. The rearrangement joins TRBV5-4 to TRBJ2-1, with D tentatively TRBD2 (5 bases). V lost 1 base and J lost 4, with 18 bases in between. This CDR3 is built from 17 residues. Germline loops: CDR1 SGHNT, CDR2 YYREEE (reference sequence). CDR3 in DNA: TGTGCCAGCAGCTTGCAAAGGGCTAGCCGGGCTTACAATGAGCAGTTCTTC. Translated, it gives CASSLQRASRAYNEQFF.

This clone has a handful of counts. The chain recombines TRBV6-5 with TRBJ1-6; TRBD1 matches 8 bases. Trimming removed 6 bases from V and 4 bases from J; junction bases left unmatched: 5. The germline gives CDR1 MNHEY, CDR2 SVGAGI. CDR3 length: 15 residues. CDR3 residues: CASSRTGPYNSPLHF. CDR3 bases: TGTGCCAGCAGCCGGACAGGGCCTTATAATTCACCCCTCCACTTT.

The rearrangement links TRBV15 to TRBJ2-3, with D maybe TRBD2 (6 bases). Deletions cut 1 base from V and 5 bases from J, with 10 bases between. The CDR3 loop spans 14 amino acids. Germline V gives CDR1 LNHNV, CDR2 YYDKDF (reference sequence). The CDR3 spells CATSRGWREDTQYF. CDR3 DNA: TGTGCCACCAGCAGAGGGTGGAGGGAAGATACGCAGTATTTT.

The chain carries TRBV5-1 and TRBJ2-7; the D gene is possibly TRBD1 (5 bases). The length of the CDR3 is 14 residues. V was shortened by 6 bases and J by 4 bases, with 17 bases between the two germline ends. The germline V gene has CDR1 SGHRS and CDR2 YFSETQ. CDR3 in amino acids: CASKEIGATYEQYF. Here the CDR3 DNA reads TGCGCCAGCAAAGAAATAGGGGCGACTTACGAGCAGTACTTC.

The CDR3 spells CASGQGPRQPQHF. DNA for the CDR3: TGTGCCAGTGGACAGGGCCCCCGTCAGCCCCAGCATTTT. The chain combines TRBV19 with TRBJ1-5; 8 positions agree with TRBD1. Per germline, CDR1 LNHDA and CDR2 SQIVND (reference sequence). The CDR3 is 13 residues long. The ends lost 8 bases at V and 6 bases at J; junction bases unmatched: 6.

This clone was found a few times. The CDR3 region has the DNA TGTGCCAGCAGTGAGGCGGGGGCTGGAAACACCATATATTTT. Encoded protein: CASSEAGAGNTIYF. V usage is TRBV2 and J usage is TRBJ1-3; maybe TRBD1 (5 bases). Germline V CDR1 and CDR2: SNHLY, FYNNEI. Trimming shortened V by 3 bases and J by 2 bases, and 8 bases separated the two germline ends. The CDR3 contains 14 residues.

The genes are TRBV9 and TRBJ1-5; TRBD1 agrees at 8 bases. Losses at the gene ends were 4 bases for V and 4 bases for J; bases not matched to a gene: 7. In germline, CDR1 is SGDLS, CDR2 YYNGEE. The CDR3 runs to 15 residues. The DNA of the CDR3 is TGTGCCAGCAGCCCCATGGGACAGGCTAATCAGCCCCAGCATTTT. Encoded protein: CASSPMGQANQPQHF.

In DNA, the CDR3 is TGTGCCAGCTCACCACCGCCAGCGGGGGGAAATGAGCAGTTCTTC. It codes for CASSPPPAGGNEQFF. The chain couples TRBV18 to TRBJ2-1, with 9 nucleotides matching TRBD2. The CDR3 is 15 residues long. Germline-derived CDR1 and CDR2 are KGHSH and LQKENI. V lost 0 bases, J lost 7 bases, and 4 bases stayed unmatched.

The V gene is TRBV6-6, the J gene TRBJ1-2; D not certain. The V end was cut by 6 bases, the J end by 4 bases, with 12 bases between. This CDR3 is built from 13 residues. Germline V gene data show CDR1 as MNHNY and CDR2 as SVGAGI (reference sequence). The CDR3 bases are TGTGCCAGCAGGGGCAGCGGTGTCTATGGCTACACCTTC. Translation gives CASRGSGVYGYTF.

This clone has only one observation. J is TRBJ1-2 and V is TRBV29-1, with D perhaps TRBD1 (6 bases). This CDR3 contains 15 residues. V shed 3 bases and J shed 7 bases, with 21 bases lying between them. Germline CDR1 SQVTM, CDR2 ANQGSEA. The CDR3 bases are TGCAGCGTTGACCCGAAGGGGGGCCGACTACGTGGCTACACCTTC. It specifies CSVDPKGGRLRGYTF.

This clone qualifies as medium-sized (0.01 to 0.1%). The rearrangement uses TRBV10-3 and TRBJ1-2; 9 nucleotides align to TRBD1. The CDR3 totals 13 residues. CDR1 and CDR2 from the germline V gene are ENHRY and SYGVKD. With 4 bases clipped from V and 5 bases from J, the junction kept 2 bases outside the gene matches. In nucleotides, the CDR3 is TGTGCCATCAGTGGAGGACAGGGGTATGGCTACACCTTC. As protein: CAISGGQGYGYTF.

The rearrangement links TRBV19 to TRBJ2-5, with TRBD1 identical over 9 bases. CDR1 is LNHDA and CDR2 is SQIVND in the germline V gene (reference sequence). The length of the CDR3 is 13 residues. Trimming at V came to 4 bases and at J to 6 bases, leaving 3 bases not matched to a gene. For the CDR3, the DNA is TGTGCCAGTAGTACGGGACAGGGAAAGACCCAGTACTTC. Residues: CASSTGQGKTQYF.

The rearrangement joins TRBV7-8 to TRBJ1-5, with a weak D call TRBD1 (6 bases). Germline V gene lookup returns CDR1 SGHVS and CDR2 FQNEAQ. This CDR3 is 13 amino acids long. The V and J ends lost 4 bases and 9 bases respectively, with 13 bases between them. The CDR3, as DNA: TGTGCCAGCAGCTCCGGGGGCCAGTGGCCCCAGCATTTT. Residues: CASSSGGQWPQHF.

The chain is built from TRBV2 and TRBJ1-1; maybe TRBD1 (5 bases). The V gene's germline CDR1 is SNHLY and CDR2 FYNNEI. The CDR3 runs to 15 residues. V lost 3 bases to trimming and J lost 8 bases, with 19 bases between them. The CDR3 is CASSDGRAEGTEAFF. CDR3 bases: TGTGCCAGCAGTGACGGTCGAGCAGAAGGGACGGAAGCTTTCTTT.

This chain links TRBV1 with TRBJ1-5; the D call in the table, TRBD1, was not verified against the DNA. TRBV1 is a recognized pseudogene. CDR3 length: 18 amino acids. The CDR3 DNA sequence: TGCACCAGCAGCCAAGATGGACAGGGGCCGCGCGGCAATCAGCCCCAGCATTTT. This encodes CTSSQDGQGPRGNQPQHF.

This rearrangement joins TRBV19 to TRBJ2-1; weak D call: TRBD1 (5 bases). CDR1 LNHDA and CDR2 SQIVND come from the germline V gene (reference sequence). This CDR3 has 13 amino acids. Trimming left V 3 bases short and J 5 bases short, with 8 bases between. CDR3 region: CASSINRNNEQFF. CDR3 coding DNA: TGTGCCAGTAGTATTAACAGGAACAATGAGCAGTTCTTC. The variable domain in full, with the rest retrieved from reference TRBV19 and TRBJ2-1, is DGGITQSPKYLFRKEGQNVTLSCEQNLNHDAMYWYRQDPGQGLRLIYYSQIVNDFQKGDIAEGYSVSREKKESFPLTVTSAQKNPTAFYLCASSINRNNEQFFGPGTRLTVL.

This clone was detected only a few times. The rearrangement uses TRBV5-4 and TRBJ2-7, with 11 bases identical to TRBD1. This CDR3 is built from 15 residues. CDR1 and CDR2 (germline): SGHNT, YYREEE (reference sequence). After removal of 4 bases from V and 4 bases from J, the junction contained 7 bases not matched to a gene. CDR3: CASSGGQGVSYEQYF. The CDR3 coding sequence is TGTGCCAGCAGCGGGGGACAGGGGGTTTCTTACGAGCAGTACTTC.

Here the CDR3 DNA reads TGCGCCAGCAGCCAAGATTCAGGACAGGGGATTTATAGCAATCAGCCCCAGCATTTT. The encoded protein is CASSQDSGQGIYSNQPQHF. The chain couples TRBV4-1 to TRBJ1-5; TRBD1 agrees at 9 bases. Germline assignment: CDR1 MGHRA and CDR2 YSYEKL. The CDR3 totals 19 residues. The V gene end was trimmed by 0 bases and the J gene end by 0 bases; junction bases not matched to a gene: 9.

V gene TRBV4-1 combines with J gene TRBJ2-2, with 8 bases identical to TRBD1. This CDR3 contains 17 residues. V was clipped by 4 bases and J by 7 bases; unmatched bases: 14. The germline V gene encodes CDR1 MGHRA and CDR2 YSYEKL. CDR3 nucleotide sequence: TGCGCCAGCAGCCCCGGGACAGGACTTTTAGTAAACGGGGAGCTGTTTTTT. Translation: CASSPGTGLLVNGELFF.

This chain joins TRBV4-1 and TRBJ2-1, with 12 bases that match TRBD2. The CDR3 has 15 residues. Germline V CDR1 and CDR2: MGHRA, YSYEKL. Germline trimming cut 4 bases from V and 4 bases from J; bases unmatched to any gene: 2. The CDR3 nucleotides read TGCGCCAGCAGCCCGGGACTAGCGGGTTACAATGAGCAGTTCTTC. Protein sequence: CASSPGLAGYNEQFF.

This chain links TRBV4-2 with TRBJ1-6, with D hard to call. The germline V and J ends were trimmed by 1 base and 10 bases, with 20 bases remaining between them. The CDR3 is made up of 17 amino acids. Per germline, CDR1 LGHNA and CDR2 YNFKEQ. The CDR3 coding sequence is TGTGCCAGCAGCCAAGTTAGCGTTGCGGGATCTTACTCACCCCTCCACTTT. This translates into CASSQVSVAGSYSPLHF.

V gene TRBV4-1 combines with J gene TRBJ1-2, with TRBD1 matching over 7 bases. Germline V gene lookup returns CDR1 MGHRA and CDR2 YSYEKL. There are 15 residues in the CDR3. After removal of 2 bases from V and 7 bases from J, the junction contained 10 bases not matched to a gene. In DNA form, the CDR3 reads TGCGCCAGCAGCCAATCTCGGCCACAGGGGTTTGGCTACACCTTC. Its translation is CASSQSRPQGFGYTF.

The V gene is TRBV19, the J gene TRBJ2-7, with D maybe TRBD2 (6 bases). The germline V gene encodes CDR1 LNHDA and CDR2 SQIVND (reference sequence). V was trimmed by 4 bases and J by 5 bases, leaving 15 bases between them. CDR3 length equals 14 residues. The CDR3 nucleotides are TGTGCCAGTAGTACCTTGGTGGGAGGCCACGAGCAGTACTTC. As protein: CASSTLVGGHEQYF.

The rearrangement uses TRBV10-3 and TRBJ1-1; D remains unclear. The germline V gene encodes CDR1 ENHRY and CDR2 SYGVKD. This CDR3 has 13 amino acids. Trimming pared 5 bases from V and 1 base from J, leaving 8 bases between. CDR3 nucleotide sequence: TGTGCCATCAGTCTCTCAGGGAACACTGAAGCTTTCTTT. It yields the protein CAISLSGNTEAFF.

This sequence joins TRBV10-3 and TRBJ1-4; 7 bases line up with TRBD1. Germline V lookup: CDR1 ENHRY, CDR2 SYGVKD. After removal of 2 bases from V and 8 bases from J, the junction contained 2 bases not matched to a gene. This CDR3 region has 13 residues. For the CDR3, the DNA is TGTGCCATCAGTGAGGGCAGGGGGGAAAAACTGTTTTTT. Amino acids: CAISEGRGEKLFF.